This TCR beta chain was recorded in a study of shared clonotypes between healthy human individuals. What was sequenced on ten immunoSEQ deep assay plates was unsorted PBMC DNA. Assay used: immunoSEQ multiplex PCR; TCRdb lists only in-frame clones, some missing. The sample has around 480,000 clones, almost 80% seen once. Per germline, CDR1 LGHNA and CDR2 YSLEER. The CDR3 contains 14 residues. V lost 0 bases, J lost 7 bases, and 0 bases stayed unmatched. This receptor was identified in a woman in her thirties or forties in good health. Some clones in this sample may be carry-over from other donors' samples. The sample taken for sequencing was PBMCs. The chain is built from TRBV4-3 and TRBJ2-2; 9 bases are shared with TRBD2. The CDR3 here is CASSQEAGGGELFF. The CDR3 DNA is TGCGCCAGCAGCCAAGAAGCGGGAGGCGGGGAGCTGTTTTTT.